Sequencing of this T cell receptor beta chain was carried out in a study of shared clonotypes between healthy human individuals. Study-wide points: Depth of sequencing was expected to influence donor clonotype sharing. Four donors held approximately 4.6% of naive CD4 clonotypes in common.

On this clone itself: What it binds is not known.

Method: immunoSEQ multiplex PCR; TCRdb's copy keeps in-frame clones and lacks some. This sample has nearly 1 million clones, with 76% found just once. The CDR3 extends over 14 amino acids. V was pared by 5 bases and J by 10 bases, with 9 bases of the junction left unmatched. Germline V gene sequence: CDR1 MNHEY, CDR2 SVGAGI. The sequenced material came from memory CD4+ T cells sorted from blood. Subset given: CD45RA-negative fraction. This rearrangement joins TRBV6-5 to TRBJ2-1, with 9 positions matching TRBD1. The clonotype originates from a man aged 18 to 30 in good health. In nucleotides, the CDR3 is TGTGCCAGCAGTGCGTACAGGGGGCTGAGGGAGCAGTTCTTC. Residues: CASSAYRGLREQFF.